Following are 9 T cell receptor beta chains from one sample sequenced in a study of T cells in localized non-small cell lung cancer. The method was immunoSEQ multiplex PCR; TCRdb's version includes in-frame clones alone and lacks a portion of them. The sample has about 40,000 clones; 75% to 90% are singletons. The specimen comprised peripheral blood, sampled before any cancer treatment. Source of these receptors: a woman between 35 and 70 years old with stage I lung adenocarcinoma.

The chain employs TRBV7-9 and TRBJ1-4; D is undetermined. The V and J ends lost 1 base and 0 bases respectively, with 9 bases between them. The germline CDR1 and CDR2 sequences are SEHNR and FQNEAQ (reference sequence). The CDR3 runs 16 residues. CDR3 nucleotides: TGTGCCAGCAGCTTAGTGTCGATTGCAACTAATGAAAAACTGTTTTTT. Its translation is CASSLVSIATNEKLFF.

V and J are TRBV30 and TRBJ2-1; possibly TRBD1 for D (5 bases). This CDR3 comprises 14 residues. V was clipped by 3 bases and J by 8 bases, with 17 bases between them. Germline V gene sequence: CDR1 GTSNPN, CDR2 SVGIG (reference sequence). The CDR3 protein is CAWSSAQGVDEQFF. In DNA, the CDR3 is TGTGCCTGGAGCTCGGCGCAGGGTGTAGATGAGCAGTTCTTC.

V is TRBV7-9 and J is TRBJ2-2; the D is unclear. V shed 7 bases and J shed 7 bases, with 13 bases lying between them. Per germline, CDR1 SEHNR and CDR2 FQNEAQ (reference sequence). This CDR3 has 13 amino acids. The CDR3 DNA reads as TGTGCCAGCATGGAGTTGGGCGACGGGGAGCTGTTTTTT. Translating gives CASMELGDGELFF.

CDR3 coding DNA: TGCAGCGGTGGACAGACTAATGAGCAGTTCTTC. Translation gives CSGGQTNEQFF. The genes are TRBV29-1 and TRBJ2-1; perhaps TRBD1 as D (6 bases). The germline V and J ends were trimmed by 7 bases and 7 bases, with 11 bases remaining between them. CDR1 and CDR2 (germline): SQVTM, ANQGSEA. CDR3 length: 11 amino acids.

This sequence joins TRBV6-5 and TRBJ2-1; TRBD2 matches 7 bases. CDR3 length: 15 amino acids. In germline, CDR1 is MNHEY, CDR2 SVGAGI. V lost 2 bases to trimming and J lost 0 bases; unmatched junction nucleotides: 1. This CDR3 reads CASSYGGSSYNEQFF. The DNA for the CDR3 is TGTGCCAGCAGTTACGGCGGGAGCTCCTACAATGAGCAGTTCTTC.

V and J are TRBV29-1 and TRBJ2-7; no clear D. The germline V gene has CDR1 SQVTM and CDR2 ANQGSEA. V shed 7 bases and J shed 2 bases, with 12 bases lying between them. The CDR3 has 12 amino acids. The CDR3 region has the DNA TGCAGCGCCAGGACGACCGCCTACGAGCAGTACTTC. It encodes CSARTTAYEQYF.

The chain employs TRBV5-1 and TRBJ2-2, with TRBD2 as a possible D gene (6 bases). In germline, CDR1 is SGHRS, CDR2 YFSETQ. There are 15 residues in the CDR3. The V gene lost 1 base and the J gene lost 2 bases, with 9 bases spanning the gap. The CDR3 sequence: CASSLIAANTGELFF. The CDR3 DNA reads as TGCGCCAGCAGCTTGATAGCGGCCAACACCGGGGAGCTGTTTTTT.

This chain links TRBV29-1 with TRBJ2-3; unclear D gene. V dropped 0 bases and J dropped 1 base, with 5 bases sitting between them. CDR1 SQVTM and CDR2 ANQGSEA come from the germline V gene. CDR3 size: 13 residues. CDR3 DNA sequence: TGCAGCGTTGAAGATGGGGGCACAGATACGCAGTATTTT. Translated: CSVEDGGTDTQYF.

The chain joins TRBV28 to TRBJ2-1; 9 bases map to TRBD2. J was trimmed by 1 base and V by 3 bases; bases with no gene match: 4. The CDR3 has 16 residues. Germline V gene sequence: CDR1 MDHEN, CDR2 SYDVKM. CDR3 loop: CASSFSGRASYNEQFF. As DNA, the CDR3 is TGTGCCAGCAGTTTTAGCGGGAGAGCGTCCTACAATGAGCAGTTCTTC.